The 10 T cell receptor beta chains given below trace back to one sample, sequenced in a study of breast tumors, draining lymph nodes, adjacent tissues. Samples came from axillary lymph nodes draining the breast cancer. Each CDR3 protein gets one entry after TCRdb re-called the multiplex PCR reads with MiXCR. The sample has around 170,000 distinct CDR3 sequences; 33% are singletons. Sequencing input: axillary lymph node tissue. All receptors come from a female donor with breast cancer. Some clones in this sample may be carry-over from other donors' samples.

This clonotype was seen only a few times. A read error is possible here, since a much larger clone lies one base away. This CDR3 is missing its conserved last phenylalanine or tryptophan, likely due to a read error. V gene TRBV12-3 or TRBV12-4 combines with J gene TRBJ2-3; TRBD2 is a possible D gene (6 bases). The CDR3 has 14 residues. V was cut by 3 bases and J by 4 bases, with 11 bases left in between. The CDR3 DNA reads TGTGCCAGCAGTTTGGGGGGTACGGCAGATACGCAGTATTCT. This codes for CASSLGGTADTQYS.

The J gene is TRBJ2-7, the V gene TRBV3-1; D gene ambiguous. Per germline, CDR1 LGHDT and CDR2 YNNKEL (reference sequence). Trimming pared 0 bases from V and 8 bases from J, leaving 11 bases between. The CDR3 runs to 13 residues. The DNA of the CDR3 is TGTGCCAGCAGCCAAGACTCACTCCTCAAGCAGTACTTC. This codes for CASSQDSLLKQYF.

Details on this clonotype: The conserved final phenylalanine or tryptophan is absent from the CDR3, which likely points to a read error. This chain joins TRBV12-3 or TRBV12-4 and TRBJ1-6, with D unresolved. V lost 0 bases and J 10 bases, leaving 10 bases between the germline ends. The CDR3 has 14 amino acids. CDR3 protein: CASSLAGSPSPLHP. DNA of the CDR3: TGTGCCAGCAGTTTAGCGGGATCACCCTCACCCCTCCACCCT.

This clonotype was found many times. This chain uses TRBV24-1 with TRBJ2-7; possible D gene TRBD2, 6 bases. This CDR3 has 16 residues. Per the germline V gene, CDR1 is KGHDR and CDR2 is SFDVKD. V was clipped by 6 bases and J by 0 bases, with 17 bases between them. This CDR3 is CATSHRRGASSYEQYF. CDR3 coding DNA: TGTGCCACCAGTCACCGGAGGGGAGCTAGCTCCTACGAGCAGTACTTC.

This clonotype was seen a few times. A much bigger clone sits one base away, suggesting this may be a read error. The chain combines TRBV7-2 with TRBJ1-4, with 7 bases matching TRBD1. V shed 3 bases, J shed 12 bases, and the junction held 10 bases outside the gene matches. The CDR3 is 14 amino acids. CDR1 is SGHTA and CDR2 is FQGNSA in the germline V gene. The CDR3, as DNA: TGTGCCAGCAGCTTTCGGGACAGAAGAGAAGAACTGTTTTTT. Residues: CASSFRDRREELFF. The full variable domain, with the rest looked up from reference TRBV7-2 and TRBJ1-4, is GAGVSQSPSNKVTEKGKDVELRCDPISGHTALYWYRQSLGQGLEFLIYFQGNSAPDKSGLPSDRFSAERTGGSVSTLTIQRTQQEDSAVYLCASSFRDRREELFFGSGTQLSVL.

This clonotype appeared many times. This chain links TRBV7-9 with TRBJ2-1, with TRBD2 identical over 10 bases. This CDR3 is built from 18 residues. Germline CDR1 SEHNR, CDR2 FQNEAQ (reference sequence). J gave up 0 bases and V 1 base, and 6 bases lay outside the gene matches. CDR3 in amino acids: CASSLVSGGNPSYNEQFF. The CDR3 coding sequence is TGTGCCAGCAGCTTAGTTAGCGGGGGGAACCCCTCCTACAATGAGCAGTTCTTC.

This clonotype was seen repeatedly, ten times or more. The chain is built from TRBV19 and TRBJ2-6, with D uncertain. CDR1 is LNHDA, CDR2 SQIVND, per germline (reference sequence). CDR3 length: 16 residues. V was shortened by 1 base and J by 0 bases, with 7 bases between the two germline ends. The CDR3 here is CASSIVSSSGANVLTF. The CDR3 DNA is TGTGCCAGTAGTATAGTGTCCAGCTCTGGGGCCAACGTCCTGACTTTC. The whole variable domain, filled in from reference TRBV19 and TRBJ2-6, reads DGGITQSPKYLFRKEGQNVTLSCEQNLNHDAMYWYRQDPGQGLRLIYYSQIVNDFQKGDIAEGYSVSREKKESFPLTVTSAQKNPTAFYLCASSIVSSSGANVLTFGAGSRLTVL.

The sample holds many counts of this clonotype. V usage is TRBV6-5 and J usage is TRBJ2-4; D assignment may be TRBD1 or TRBD2 (5 bases each). Per the germline V gene, CDR1 is MNHEY and CDR2 is SVGAGI. V lost 4 bases and J lost 0, with 16 bases in between. The CDR3 runs 17 residues. The CDR3 DNA follows: TGTGCCAGCAGTTCCCCCGGTGGGACCTTAGCCAAAAACATTCAGTACTTC. This codes for CASSSPGGTLAKNIQYF.

The chain recombines TRBV5-6 with TRBJ2-1; D call uncertain. Trimming removed 3 bases at V and 4 bases at J, with 23 bases between. Germline V lookup: CDR1 SGHDT, CDR2 YYEEEE. This CDR3 is built from 18 residues. CDR3 in DNA: TGTGCCAGCAGCTGGGCCCTCCTAGTGGCGGTACCGTACAATGAGCAGTTCTTC. Translating gives CASSWALLVAVPYNEQFF.

Concerning this clonotype itself: At one end, the junction sequence differs from germline, possibly due to a read error. The chain joins TRBV5-1 to TRBJ1-1; a possible D gene is TRBD1 (5 bases). From germline, CDR1 is SGHRS and CDR2 YFSETQ. The CDR3 extends over 15 amino acids. CDR3 nucleotides: TGTGCCAGCAGCCAAAGAGTGCGATCGACAGTTGAAGCTTTCTTT. Residues: CASSQRVRSTVEAFF.